What follows are 5 T cell receptor beta chains derived from one specimen sequenced in a study of blood T cell repertoires in COVID-19. The method was immunoSEQ multiplex PCR; TCRdb's version includes in-frame clones alone and lacks a portion of them. The data contain 250,000 to 350,000 clones, about 80% of them singletons. Sequenced: peripheral blood. The receptors stem from an older person with COVID-19, enrolled during active disease.

The rearrangement links TRBV7-2 to TRBJ2-5, with no clear D. The germline V gene encodes CDR1 SGHTA and CDR2 FQGNSA. V was shortened by 4 bases and J by 2 bases, with 8 bases between the two germline ends. This CDR3 spans 13 amino acids. In DNA form, the CDR3 reads TGTGCCAGCAGCTCCACCAGGCAAGAGACCCAGTACTTC. Its protein product is CASSSTRQETQYF.

The chain couples TRBV30 to TRBJ2-5, with 8 bases fitting TRBD1. J was trimmed by 4 bases and V by 4 bases; bases with no gene match: 11. Germline V CDR1 and CDR2: GTSNPN, SVGIG (reference sequence). The CDR3 is 15 amino acids. This CDR3 is CAWMQGYGTGETQYF. The CDR3 DNA sequence: TGTGCCTGGATGCAAGGCTACGGGACAGGAGAGACCCAGTACTTC.

Concerning this clone itself: The same CDR3 is also encoded by other DNA sequences in this sample. The J gene is TRBJ1-1, the V gene TRBV18, with D uncertain. V was trimmed by 2 bases and J by 1 base, leaving 5 bases between them. CDR3 length equals 13 residues. The germline V gene has CDR1 KGHSH and CDR2 LQKENI. CDR3: CASSPGRNTEAFF. The CDR3 bases are TGTGCCAGCTCACCAGGGAGGAACACTGAAGCTTTCTTT.

A remark on this clone: One junction end disagrees with the germline gene, perhaps due to a read error. The rearrangement joins TRBV5-1 to TRBJ2-1; a weak D match, TRBD2 (5 bases). CDR1 and CDR2 (germline): SGHRS, YFSETQ. CDR3 size: 13 residues. Here the CDR3 reads CVSSTARGNEQFF. CDR3 coding DNA: TGCGTCAGCAGCACGGCCCGGGGCAATGAGCAGTTCTTC.

This sequence joins TRBV7-8 and TRBJ1-1, with D tentatively TRBD1 (5 bases). The CDR3 consists of 16 residues. Germline V gene sequence: CDR1 SGHVS, CDR2 FQNEAQ. V was trimmed by 0 bases and J by 1 base, leaving 12 bases between them. The CDR3 here is CASSLAGATGNTEAFF. In DNA form, the CDR3 reads TGTGCCAGCAGCTTAGCTGGGGCCACGGGGAACACTGAAGCTTTCTTT.